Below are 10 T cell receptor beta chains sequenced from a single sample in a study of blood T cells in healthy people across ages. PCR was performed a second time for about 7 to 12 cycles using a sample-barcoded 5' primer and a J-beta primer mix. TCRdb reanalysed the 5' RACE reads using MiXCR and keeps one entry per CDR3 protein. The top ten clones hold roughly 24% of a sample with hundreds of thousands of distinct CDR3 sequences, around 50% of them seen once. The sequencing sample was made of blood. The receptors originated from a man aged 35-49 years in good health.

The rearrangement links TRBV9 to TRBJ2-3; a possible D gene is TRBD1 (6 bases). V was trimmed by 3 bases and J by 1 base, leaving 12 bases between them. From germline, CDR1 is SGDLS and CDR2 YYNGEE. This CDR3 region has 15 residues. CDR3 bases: TGTGCCAGCAGCGGACTGGGGGCTGGCACAGATACGCAGTATTTT. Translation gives CASSGLGAGTDTQYF.

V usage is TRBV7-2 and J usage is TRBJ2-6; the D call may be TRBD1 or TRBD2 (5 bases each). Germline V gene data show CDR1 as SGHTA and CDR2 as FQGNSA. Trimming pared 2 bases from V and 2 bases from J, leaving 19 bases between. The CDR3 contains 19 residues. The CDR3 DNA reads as TGTGCCAGCAGCTTATGGGGGTCTCTGATAGAAACTGGGGCCAACGTCCTGACTTTC. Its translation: CASSLWGSLIETGANVLTF.

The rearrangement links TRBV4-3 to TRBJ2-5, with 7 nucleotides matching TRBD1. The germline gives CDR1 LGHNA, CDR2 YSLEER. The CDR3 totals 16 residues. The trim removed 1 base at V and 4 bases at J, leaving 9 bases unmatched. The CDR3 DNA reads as TGCGCCAGCAGCCAAGGTTCGCCCGGGACAGCAGAGACCCAGTACTTC. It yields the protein CASSQGSPGTAETQYF.

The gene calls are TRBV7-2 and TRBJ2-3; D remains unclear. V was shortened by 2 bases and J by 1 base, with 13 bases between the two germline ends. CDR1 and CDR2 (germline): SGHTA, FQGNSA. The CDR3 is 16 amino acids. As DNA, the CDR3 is TGTGCCAGCAGCTTAAATCCCGGGTGGGGCACAGATACGCAGTATTTT. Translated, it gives CASSLNPGWGTDTQYF.

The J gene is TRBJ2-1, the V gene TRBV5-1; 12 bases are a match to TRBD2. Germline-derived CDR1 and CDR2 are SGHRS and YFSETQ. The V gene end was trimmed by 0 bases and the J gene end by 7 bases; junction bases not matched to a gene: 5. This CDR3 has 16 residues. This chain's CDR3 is CASSLVPSGGANEQFF. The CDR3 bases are TGCGCCAGCAGCTTGGTCCCTAGCGGGGGGGCTAATGAGCAGTTCTTC.

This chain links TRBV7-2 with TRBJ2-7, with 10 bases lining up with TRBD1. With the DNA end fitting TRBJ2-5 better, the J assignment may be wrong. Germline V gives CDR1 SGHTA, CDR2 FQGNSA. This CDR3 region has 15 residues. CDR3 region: CASSPQPGQGETQYF. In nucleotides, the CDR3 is TGTGCCAGCAGCCCACAACCGGGACAGGGGGAGACCCAGTACTTC.

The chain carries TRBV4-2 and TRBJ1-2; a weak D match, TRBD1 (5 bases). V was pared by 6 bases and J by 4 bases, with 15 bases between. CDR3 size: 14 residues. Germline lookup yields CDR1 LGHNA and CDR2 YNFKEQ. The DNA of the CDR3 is TGTGCCAGCAGTGAAGGACTAGGGGCCTATGGCTACACCTTC. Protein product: CASSEGLGAYGYTF.

In DNA form, the CDR3 reads TGTGCCAGCAGCAAGAGGGGTCCCCGGGAAAGCCGGAATGAGCAGTTCTTC. Translation: CASSKRGPRESRNEQFF. The genes are TRBV21-1 and TRBJ2-1; the table names TRBD1, a call not compared with the DNA. TRBV21-1 constitutes a pseudogene. The CDR3 runs 17 residues.

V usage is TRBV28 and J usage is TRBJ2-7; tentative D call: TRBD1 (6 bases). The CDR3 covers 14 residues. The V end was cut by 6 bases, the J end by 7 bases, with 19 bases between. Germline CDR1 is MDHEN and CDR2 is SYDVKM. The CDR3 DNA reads TGTGCCAGCAGAGTACCTTTTACAGGGAATGAGCAGTACTTC. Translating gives CASRVPFTGNEQYF.

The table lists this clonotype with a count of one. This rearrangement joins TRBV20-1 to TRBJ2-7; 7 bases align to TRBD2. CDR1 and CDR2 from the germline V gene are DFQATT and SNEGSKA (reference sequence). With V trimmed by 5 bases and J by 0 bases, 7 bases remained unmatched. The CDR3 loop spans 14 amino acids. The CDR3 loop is CSAASGINSYEQYF. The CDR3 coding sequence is TGCAGTGCTGCTAGCGGTATTAACTCCTACGAGCAGTACTTC.